Each of the 31 T cell receptor beta chains below was sequenced from the same sample in a study of T-cell memory formation after mild COVID-19. TCRdb reanalysed the 5' RACE reads using MiXCR and keeps one entry per CDR3 protein. Among a few hundred thousand distinct CDR3 sequences listed, under 15% were seen once. Sequences were obtained from PBMCs or a T cell subset sorted from them (not recorded which). These receptors were obtained from a man aged 18 to 35 who had mild COVID-19 (a few samples of this study predate the infection). Cell type and time point are not known.

The table lists this clonotype with a few counts. The chain uses TRBV6-5 and TRBJ2-3, with 7 bases aligning to TRBD2. The CDR3 sequence is 16 residues long. Losses at the gene ends were 2 bases for V and 4 bases for J; bases not matched to a gene: 9. Germline CDR1 and CDR2: MNHEY and SVGAGI. This chain's CDR3 is CASSYASTSPPDTQYF. The CDR3 DNA follows: TGTGCCAGCAGTTACGCTTCGACTAGCCCCCCAGATACGCAGTATTTT.

The chain has TRBV7-2 and TRBJ2-3, with D possibly being TRBD2 (5 bases). V lost 1 base, J lost 8 bases, and 19 bases lay in between. The V gene's germline CDR1 is SGHTA and CDR2 FQGNSA. This CDR3 has 16 residues. The CDR3 DNA reads TGTGCCAGCAGCTTAGAACGGGAACCTTTTTTGTCTACGCAGTATTTT. It yields the protein CASSLEREPFLSTQYF.

The J gene is TRBJ1-5, the V gene TRBV20-1, with a weak D call TRBD1 (5 bases). Per germline, CDR1 DFQATT and CDR2 SNEGSKA (reference sequence). Trimming removed 6 bases from V and 7 bases from J, with 10 bases in between. The CDR3 covers 11 residues. In DNA, the CDR3 is TGCAGTGCATCGGGGGGACAGCCCCAGCATTTT. This translates into CSASGGQPQHF.

This clonotype was seen a handful of times. V and J are TRBV3-1 and TRBJ2-7, with a tentative D call TRBD2 (5 bases). The CDR3 is 13 amino acids. Germline V gene lookup returns CDR1 LGHDT and CDR2 YNNKEL (reference sequence). V shed 2 bases and J shed 1 base, with 6 bases lying between them. In DNA form, the CDR3 reads TGTGCCAGCAGCCAACGGGGTTCCTACGAGCAGTACGTC. It yields the protein CASSQRGSYEQYV.

This sequence joins TRBV20-1 and TRBJ2-1; possibly TRBD2 for D (5 bases). V gave up 3 bases and J gave up 8 bases, with 11 bases separating them. The germline CDR1 and CDR2 sequences are DFQATT and SNEGSKA (reference sequence). The CDR3 consists of 12 residues. CDR3: CSAREELDEQFF. The DNA for the CDR3 is TGCAGTGCTAGGGAGGAGCTAGATGAGCAGTTCTTC.

This clonotype was observed a handful of times. The chain employs TRBV9 and TRBJ2-2, with a possible D match to TRBD1 (6 bases). In germline, CDR1 is SGDLS, CDR2 YYNGEE. The length of the CDR3 is 16 residues. The V end was cut by 0 bases, the J end by 6 bases, with 15 bases between. Here the CDR3 reads CASSVATQGFAGELFF. DNA for the CDR3: TGTGCCAGCAGCGTAGCTACGCAGGGGTTTGCCGGGGAGCTGTTTTTT.

This clonotype was observed a handful of times. CDR3 sequence (DNA): TGTGCCAGCACTGCCAGCGGAGACAATGAGCAGTTCTTC. Translated, it gives CASTASGDNEQFF. This chain uses TRBV7-3 with TRBJ2-1; D may be TRBD2 (5 bases). Between the trimmed V and J ends, which lost 7 bases and 5 bases, there was a span of 12 bases. The CDR3 covers 13 residues. Looked up from germline, CDR1 is SGHTA and CDR2 is FQGTGA.

This clonotype has only a few counts. This chain joins TRBV27 and TRBJ2-1; D gene ambiguous. The CDR3 consists of 13 residues. Deletions cut 1 base from V and 7 bases from J, with 8 bases between. Germline CDR1 reads MNHEY; CDR2 reads SMNVEV (reference sequence). In DNA, the CDR3 is TGTGCCAGCAGTTTATTTGCTCTAAATGAGCAGTTCTTC. It encodes CASSLFALNEQFF.

This clonotype has more than one count but fewer than ten. This chain uses TRBV7-2 with TRBJ1-1; D ambiguous. V lost 5 bases and J lost 0, with 16 bases in between. The germline gives CDR1 SGHTA, CDR2 FQGNSA. The CDR3 contains 16 residues. The CDR3 DNA is TGTGCCAGCAGCCCCCAGACCGGACGGATGAACACTGAAGCTTTCTTT. It yields the protein CASSPQTGRMNTEAFF.

This clonotype was counted a few times. This chain links TRBV29-1 with TRBJ2-2, with TRBD1 as a possible D gene (6 bases). Germline V lookup: CDR1 SQVTM, CDR2 ANQGSEA. Trimming took off 7 bases at V and 7 bases at J, with 13 bases between the two ends. The length of the CDR3 is 12 residues. This chain's CDR3 is CSARGWGGELFF. DNA for the CDR3: TGCAGCGCCAGGGGATGGGGCGGGGAGCTGTTTTTT.

This clonotype appeared a few times. The chain combines TRBV5-1 with TRBJ2-5; TRBD2 is a possible D gene (6 bases). Trimming removed 4 bases at V and 3 bases at J, with 16 bases between. Germline lookup yields CDR1 SGHRS and CDR2 YFSETQ. This CDR3 has 15 residues. The CDR3 region is CASSRGGAEKETQYF. CDR3 DNA sequence: TGCGCCAGCAGCCGCGGCGGGGCCGAGAAAGAGACCCAGTACTTC.

This clonotype was recorded a few times. CDR3 nucleotide sequence: TGTGCCAGCAGTTCTCGGCCCAATGAGCAGTTCTTC. Amino acid sequence: CASSSRPNEQFF. The chain couples TRBV27 to TRBJ2-1; D call uncertain. The CDR3 spans 12 residues. Per germline, CDR1 MNHEY and CDR2 SMNVEV (reference sequence). The germline V and J ends were trimmed by 4 bases and 6 bases, with 7 bases remaining between them.

This clonotype was recorded many times. The chain combines TRBV7-9 with TRBJ2-7, with a weak D call TRBD2 (6 bases). CDR1 SEHNR and CDR2 FQNEAQ come from the germline V gene (reference sequence). Trimming shortened V by 11 bases and J by 3 bases, and 14 bases separated the two germline ends. The CDR3 consists of 12 residues. The CDR3 is CASGQGGYEQYF. The CDR3 coding sequence is TGTGCCTCAGGGCAGGGAGGCTACGAGCAGTACTTC.

The V call is TRBV7-6, the J call TRBJ2-7; TRBD2 is a possible D gene (5 bases). Looked up from germline, CDR1 is SGHVS and CDR2 is FNYEAQ. V dropped 5 bases and J dropped 4 bases, with 9 bases sitting between them. The CDR3 runs to 12 residues. The CDR3 reads CASSPGEYEQYF. CDR3 coding DNA: TGTGCCAGCAGCCCTGGGGAGTACGAGCAGTACTTC. The full variable domain, its missing parts supplied by reference TRBV7-6 and TRBJ2-7, is GAGVSQSPRYKVTKRGQDVALRCDPISGHVSLYWYRQALGQGPEFLTYFNYEAQQDKSGLPNDRFSAERPEGSISTLTIQRTEQRDSAMYRCASSPGEYEQYFGPGTRLTVT.

This clonotype was counted between two and nine times. The V and J genes are TRBV5-1 and TRBJ1-5; no reliable D call. CDR1 and CDR2 from the germline V gene are SGHRS and YFSETQ. This CDR3 region has 14 residues. Deletions cut 4 bases from V and 2 bases from J, with 10 bases between. CDR3 region: CASSTRPGNQPQHF. The DNA of the CDR3 is TGCGCCAGCAGCACCAGGCCAGGCAATCAGCCCCAGCATTTT.

The chain joins TRBV5-1 to TRBJ1-6; 11 bases are a match to TRBD1. Germline V lookup: CDR1 SGHRS, CDR2 YFSETQ. Trimming took 0 bases from V and 8 from J; bases not matched to a gene: 1. CDR3 size: 15 residues. The CDR3 region has the DNA TGCGCCAGCAGCTTGGTGGGACAGGGGGATTCACCCCTCCACTTT. Its translation is CASSLVGQGDSPLHF.

This chain links TRBV27 with TRBJ1-2; TRBD1 aligns across 9 bases. This CDR3 has 13 residues. Trimming took 6 bases from V and 7 from J; bases not matched to a gene: 6. Germline V gene data show CDR1 as MNHEY and CDR2 as SMNVEV (reference sequence). The CDR3 sequence: CASRTQGAGGYTF. The DNA for the CDR3 is TGTGCCAGCAGGACACAGGGGGCGGGTGGCTACACCTTC.

The V gene is TRBV6-5, the J gene TRBJ1-6; D might be TRBD1 (6 bases). The V gene lost 7 bases and the J gene lost 10 bases, with 14 bases spanning the gap. The CDR3 totals 13 residues. Germline V CDR1 and CDR2: MNHEY, SVGAGI. CDR3 DNA sequence: TGTGCCAGCACCGAGGGGGGTTGGTCACCCCTCCACTTT. It specifies CASTEGGWSPLHF.

This clonotype showed up many times. The chain uses TRBV18 and TRBJ1-6; D might be TRBD1 (5 bases). This CDR3 is built from 13 residues. Germline V gene data show CDR1 as KGHSH and CDR2 as LQKENI. The V end lost 3 bases, the J end lost 5 bases, and 5 bases lay between the germline ends. The CDR3 sequence is CASSPDNNSPLHF. DNA of the CDR3: TGTGCCAGCTCACCGGACAATAATTCACCCCTCCACTTT. Full variable domain (remainder filled in from reference TRBV18 and TRBJ1-6): NAGVMQNPRHLVRRRGQEARLRCSPMKGHSHVYWYRQLPEEGLKFMVYLQKENIIDESGMPKERFSAEFPKEGPSILRIQQVVRGDSAAYFCASSPDNNSPLHFGNGTRLTVT.

Many counts were recorded for this clonotype. The V gene is TRBV5-1, the J gene TRBJ1-2, with TRBD1 matching over 8 bases. J lost 7 bases, V lost 0 bases, and 2 bases had no gene match. This CDR3 spans 13 amino acids. The V gene's germline CDR1 is SGHRS and CDR2 YFSETQ. CDR3 amino acids: CASSLGTGSGYTF. The CDR3 DNA reads as TGCGCCAGCAGCTTGGGGACAGGGAGTGGCTACACCTTC.

This clonotype has a count of ten or more. This chain joins TRBV7-3 and TRBJ2-1, with 12 positions matching TRBD2. CDR1 is SGHTA, CDR2 FQGTGA, per germline. The CDR3 consists of 15 residues. The V segment lost 5 bases and the J segment 6 bases; nucleotides outside the gene matches: 5. The DNA of the CDR3 is TGTGCCAGCAGCCCGACTAGCGGGGGCCTCAATGAGCAGTTCTTC. It encodes CASSPTSGGLNEQFF.

This clonotype came up a few times. J is TRBJ1-5 and V is TRBV5-1; TRBD1 might be the D (5 bases). CDR1 and CDR2 from the germline V gene are SGHRS and YFSETQ. The V and J ends lost 4 bases and 3 bases respectively, with 8 bases between them. The CDR3 length is 13 residues. CDR3 sequence: CASSGGDNQPQHF. The CDR3 coding sequence is TGCGCCAGCAGCGGGGGGGACAATCAGCCCCAGCATTTT.

The chain uses TRBV4-3 and TRBJ2-3; no firm D call. The CDR3 is 15 residues long. Germline values: CDR1 LGHNA, CDR2 YSLEER. V was trimmed by 0 bases and J by 2 bases, leaving 9 bases between them. CDR3 region: CASSQDVEPTDTQYF. In DNA, the CDR3 is TGCGCCAGCAGCCAAGATGTGGAACCCACAGATACGCAGTATTTT.

The chain uses TRBV14 and TRBJ1-2; 8 bases map to TRBD1. Trimming cost V 1 base and J 7 bases; bases outside gene matches: 5. Looked up from germline, CDR1 is SGHDN and CDR2 is FVKESK. This CDR3 has 14 residues. In nucleotides, the CDR3 is TGTGCCAGCAGCCAAGGAGGACAGGGAGCTGGCTACACCTTC. Its protein is CASSQGGQGAGYTF.

This sequence joins TRBV5-1 and TRBJ1-2; D is possibly TRBD1 (5 bases). The germline V gene has CDR1 SGHRS and CDR2 YFSETQ. The CDR3 consists of 17 residues. Trimming removed 4 bases at V and 4 bases at J, with 23 bases between. CDR3 DNA sequence: TGCGCCAGCAGCCCTTTGCTGGGGATAAGGGACCTCTATGGCTACACCTTC. The encoded protein is CASSPLLGIRDLYGYTF.

The chain links TRBV4-1 to TRBJ2-7, with 7 bases matching TRBD1. CDR1 is MGHRA, CDR2 YSYEKL, per germline. CDR3 size: 15 residues. J lost 2 bases, V lost 4 bases, and 8 bases had no gene match. The CDR3: CASSRFGDSAYEQYV. The DNA of the CDR3 is TGCGCCAGCAGCCGGTTCGGGGACAGTGCCTACGAGCAGTACGTC.

A few counts support this clonotype. The chain employs TRBV11-2 and TRBJ1-6; D gene uncertain. CDR3 length equals 12 residues. The V end was cut by 6 bases, the J end by 8 bases, with 8 bases between. Germline assignment: CDR1 SGHAT and CDR2 FQNNGV. The CDR3 DNA follows: TGTGCCAGCAGTGTGTCCTATTCACCCCTCCACTTT. Amino acid sequence: CASSVSYSPLHF.

In this sample, this clonotype turned up many times. The chain carries TRBV6-2 or TRBV6-3 and TRBJ2-1; no clear D. Trimming took 5 bases from V and 1 from J, leaving 6 bases between them. CDR1 and CDR2 from the germline V gene are MNHEY and SVGEGT. The CDR3 has 13 residues. This CDR3 reads CASSTGSYNEQFF. The CDR3 DNA reads TGTGCCAGCAGTACTGGGTCCTACAATGAGCAGTTCTTC.

The chain has TRBV6-2 or TRBV6-3 and TRBJ2-4, with D perhaps TRBD1 or TRBD2 (8 bases each). V dropped 5 bases and J dropped 7 bases, with 24 bases sitting between them. The CDR3 is 17 residues long. Per germline, CDR1 MNHEY and CDR2 SVGEGT. In DNA, the CDR3 is TGTGCCAGCAGTACCAAAGGACAGGGACTAGGGGGGAACATTCAGTACTTC. This codes for CASSTKGQGLGGNIQYF.

In its sample, this clonotype was seen a few times. The CDR3: CASSYSNSLGQETQYF. The CDR3 nucleotides read TGTGCCAGCAGTTACTCGAACAGCCTGGGACAAGAGACCCAGTACTTC. V is TRBV6-5 and J is TRBJ2-5, with unresolved D. The V and J ends lost 0 bases and 2 bases respectively, with 13 bases between them. CDR1 is MNHEY and CDR2 is SVGAGI in the germline V gene. The CDR3 has 16 residues.

This clonotype was detected a few times. V and J are TRBV7-2 and TRBJ2-1; D ambiguous. Trimming stripped 4 bases from V and 3 bases from J, with 13 bases between. The CDR3 loop spans 15 amino acids. CDR1 and CDR2 (germline): SGHTA, FQGNSA. The CDR3 nucleotides read TGTGCCAGCAGCTCAAGGCCTCCCGGCTACAATGAGCAGTTCTTC. It yields the protein CASSSRPPGYNEQFF.